The TCR beta chain under discussion was sequenced for a study of CD8+ T cells in alopecia areata. Stated treatment: oral pan-JAK inhibitor, 5-10 mg twice daily. Lesional scalp punch biopsies and peripheral blood were collected from alopecia areata patients. Investigators isolated RNA and reverse transcribed it into cDNA to act as the sequencing template. Method: immunoSEQ multiplex PCR; TCRdb's copy keeps in-frame clones and lacks some. The repertoire holds around 100,000 clones, with 80% to 90% as singletons. General study findings and limits: Scalp clonality and expanded CD8+ clones among the top 100 fell significantly with tofacitinib. Elevated clonality characterized lesional scalp relative to normal scalp, particularly in alopecia totalis/universalis.

Concerning this clone: Its cognate antigen is unknown. Other DNA sequences in this sample translate to the same CDR3.

The sequence was obtained from a human donor with alopecia areata. Here the sequenced sample was CD8+ T cells sorted from blood, taken at approximately week 34, from a patient treated with tofacitinib.

The CDR3 here is CASSSGANVLTF. CDR3 sequence (DNA): TGTGCCAGCTCCTCTGGGGCCAACGTCCTGACTTTC. The chain recombines TRBV27 with TRBJ2-6; D gene uncertain. Germline V gene sequence: CDR1 MNHEY, CDR2 SMNVEV (reference sequence). V dropped 8 bases and J dropped 0 bases, with 2 bases sitting between them. This CDR3 contains 12 residues.